The rows below give T cell receptor beta chains drawn from one sample of a study of T cell responses to AZD1222 COVID-19 vaccine. The table came from immunoSEQ multiplex PCR; TCRdb's copy has only in-frame clones and leaves some out. This table holds 140,000 or so clones, roughly nine tenths found once. This sample comprised peripheral blood, obtained 28 days after the second AZD1222 dose. These receptors were obtained from an adult who received the AZD1222 COVID-19 vaccine. Each CDR3 is given with its conserved first and last residue. Each record gives: J gene, D gene, clone size, V gene, CDR3 DNA, CDR3 protein. A D gene is named only where the DNA matches it firmly. Size is stated for part of the rows, as once, few or many counts, or as a class when the clone is expanded.

TRBJ2-3,NA,NA,TRBV9,TGTGCCAGCAGCGTAGGGCCCCAAGGGACACCGCGGACAGATACGCAGTATTTT,CASSVGPQGTPRTDTQYF
TRBJ2-7,TRBD2,NA,TRBV3-1/TRBV3-2,TGTGCCACCTCTTCGACTAGCGGGAGCTACGAGCAGTACTTC,CATSSTSGSYEQYF
TRBJ1-2,NA,NA,TRBV11-2,TGTGCCAGCAGCCCCTTGAGGGGTAGGGTAGACGGCTACACCTTC,CASSPLRGRVDGYTF
TRBJ2-1,TRBD2,NA,TRBV5-1,TGCGCCAGCAGTCAGACTAGCGGGACATCCCAGACCCAGTTCTTC,CASSQTSGTSQTQFF
TRBJ1-6,NA,NA,TRBV9,TGTGCCAGCAGTGGGGTCGGGCTTACAAGCTCCTATAATTCACCCCTCCACTTT,CASSGVGLTSSYNSPLHF
TRBJ1-1,TRBD1,once,TRBV6-2/TRBV6-3,TGTGCCAGCAGCCCCGTAACACCGGGACAGAATGAAGCTTTCTTT,CASSPVTPGQNEAFF
TRBJ2-3,NA,NA,TRBV2,TGTGCCAGCAGTGGGGGTTGGCGAATCGGCACAGATACGCAGTATTTT,CASSGGWRIGTDTQYF
TRBJ1-5,NA,NA,TRBV6-6,TGTGCCAGCAGTTACGCGGGCAGATCAGCCCAGCCCCAGCATTTT,CASSYAGRSAQPQHF
TRBJ1-1,NA,NA,TRBV5-4,TGTGCCAGCAGCTCCCGAGGGGATAACACTGAAGCTTTCTTT,CASSSRGDNTEAFF
TRBJ2-5,TRBD2,NA,TRBV7-2,TGTGCCAGCAGCCCCCCTCCATCGGGGGGGGCCCAGTACTTC,CASSPPPSGGAQYF
TRBJ2-3,TRBD2,NA,TRBV5-6,TGTGCCAGCCGGATGCTAGCGGGAGGTCCCGGGGATACGCAGTATTTT,CASRMLAGGPGDTQYF
TRBJ1-1,NA,NA,TRBV29-1,TGCAGCGTTGGCAGGGGCGGCGCTTTCTTT,CSVGRGGAFF
TRBJ2-1,TRBD2,NA,TRBV7-3,TGTGCCAGCAGCCGTGGACTAGCGGGAGATGAGCAGTTCTTC,CASSRGLAGDEQFF
TRBJ1-1,TRBD1,NA,TRBV19,TGTGCCAGTTTCCAGGGGGGAAGCACTGAAGCTTTCTTT,CASFQGGSTEAFF
TRBJ1-2,NA,NA,TRBV19,TGTGCCAGTAGCTGGGCCTATGGCTACACCTTC,CASSWAYGYTF
TRBJ1-2,TRBD1,NA,TRBV7-9,TGTGCCAGCAGCCCCGAAGGGACAGGGGCTCCCCCTAACTATGGCTACACCTTC,CASSPEGTGAPPNYGYTF
TRBJ2-7,NA,NA,TRBV30,TGTGCCTGGAGTGTACGCCACGAGCAGTACTTC,CAWSVRHEQYF
TRBJ1-2,TRBD1,NA,TRBV10-3,TGTGCCATCAGTGTGACAGGGCACTATGGCTACACCTTC,CAISVTGHYGYTF
TRBJ2-1,NA,NA,TRBV7-7,TGTGCCAGCAGCTCCCTGGGGCAGGGATTTAGTGAGCAGTTCTTC,CASSSLGQGFSEQFF
TRBJ1-1,TRBD1,NA,TRBV7-8,TGTGCCAGCAGCCCAACTCTTTACCAGGGGGTGAACACTGAAGCTTTCTTT,CASSPTLYQGVNTEAFF
TRBJ2-5,NA,NA,TRBV6-6,TGTGCCAGCAGTTACTGGATAGGGGGGGAGCAAGAGACCCAGTACTTC,CASSYWIGGEQETQYF
TRBJ2-6,NA,once,TRBV19,TGTGCCAGTAGTATCCGGGCATCGCTCTCTGGGGCCAACGTCCTGACTTTC,CASSIRASLSGANVLTF
TRBJ2-7,NA,NA,TRBV29-1,TGCAGCGTTGTTACGTCCCCGAGGGAGCAGTACTTC,CSVVTSPREQYF
TRBJ1-3,NA,NA,TRBV27,TGTGCCAGCAGTCTGGCGTTGAGCTCTGGAAACACCATATATTTT,CASSLALSSGNTIYF
TRBJ2-7,TRBD1,NA,TRBV10-2,TGCGCCAGCAGACCACAGGGGAACCTTGTCTACGAGCAGTACTTC,CASRPQGNLVYEQYF
TRBJ1-3,NA,NA,TRBV6-6,TGTGCCAGCAGTTACCCGCCCGGGAGCTCTGGAAACACCATATATTTT,CASSYPPGSSGNTIYF
TRBJ2-7,TRBD1,NA,TRBV18,TGTGCCAGCTCACCAGCGACAGGGAGTCCCTACGAGCAGTACTTC,CASSPATGSPYEQYF
TRBJ1-4,NA,NA,TRBV6-5,TGTGCCAGCAGACTCTATAGGGGGGAAAAACTGTTTTTT,CASRLYRGEKLFF
TRBJ2-4,NA,NA,TRBV19,TGTGCCACGGCCGGAATAGCCAAAAACATTCAGTACTTC,CATAGIAKNIQYF
TRBJ1-5,NA,NA,TRBV7-9,TGTGCCAGCAGCAGGGGGGTGAATCAGCCCCAGCATTTT,CASSRGVNQPQHF
TRBJ1-2,NA,NA,TRBV29-1,TGCAGCGTTGAGGGTGTTTATTACACCTTC,CSVEGVYYTF
TRBJ1-2,TRBD1,NA,TRBV4-1,TGCGCCAGCAGCCAGGAAACAGGGGAGAGGGCCTATGGCTACACCTTC,CASSQETGERAYGYTF
TRBJ2-1,NA,NA,TRBV29-1,TGCAGCGTTGATTTGGCTAGAGACTACAATGAGCAGTTCTTC,CSVDLARDYNEQFF
TRBJ1-1,TRBD1,NA,TRBV28,TGTGCCAGCTTACAGGGGTCGAACACTGAAGCTTTCTTT,CASLQGSNTEAFF
TRBJ1-5,NA,NA,TRBV2,TGTGCCAGCAGGTCCGGAGGTGGCAATCAGCCCCAGCATTTT,CASRSGGGNQPQHF
TRBJ2-5,TRBD1,NA,TRBV2,TGTGCCAGCGATCCCCTAGGGGGCTCGGAGACCCAGTACTTC,CASDPLGGSETQYF
TRBJ2-1,NA,NA,TRBV11-2,TGTGCCAGCAACCTAGGGACCTCAACCGGGAATGAGCAGTTCTTC,CASNLGTSTGNEQFF
TRBJ1-2,NA,few,TRBV4-3,TGCGCCAGCAGAAAGCAGGGGCTTGGCTACACCTTC,CASRKQGLGYTF
TRBJ1-2,NA,NA,TRBV27,TGTGCCAGCAGTTCAGGGCCCGACTATGGCTACACCTTC,CASSSGPDYGYTF
TRBJ1-2,TRBD1,NA,TRBV30,TGTGCCTGGTACTGGAGGGGAGGGACAGGGGGTACCAGTCACTTC,CAWYWRGGTGGTSHF